The rows below give T cell receptor beta chains drawn from one sample of a study of sequential checkpoint blockade in melanoma. Assay: immunoSEQ multiplex PCR; the TCRdb copy retains only in-frame clones and omits some. The repertoire consists of some 6,100 clones, with roughly 26% occurring once and the leading ten covering more than 7.5%. This sample comprised tumor tissue (inferred from file names), obtained from a patient given nivolumab and ipilimumab in sequence. All receptors derive from a human donor with melanoma. Each CDR3 is given with its conserved first and last residue. D genes are given only for firm matches. Clone size is stated in some rows and not others, as once, few, many or a class when expanded.

size | D | J | V | DNA | CDR3
- | - | TRBJ2-2 | TRBV5-1 | TGCGCCAGCAGCTTCGGACAGAACACCGGGGAGCTGTTTTTT | CASSFGQNTGELFF
many | TRBD1 | TRBJ1-2 | TRBV11-3 | TGTGCCAGCAGCCCCCGTGGACAGGGTGGGGACTATGGCTACACCTTC | CASSPRGQGGDYGYTF
- | - | TRBJ1-2 | TRBV19 | TGTGCCAGTAGCCCCGGACGGGGTTCCTATGGCTACACCTTC | CASSPGRGSYGYTF
- | TRBD1 | TRBJ1-1 | TRBV6-8 | TGTGCCAGCAGTTACTTAGGGGGCGCGGGAGAAGCTTTCTTT | CASSYLGGAGEAFF
- | TRBD2 | TRBJ2-3 | TRBV5-1 | TGCGCCAGCAGCTTGCCCCAGGCTAGCGGGAGGGGCACAGATACGCAGTATTTT | CASSLPQASGRGTDTQYF
- | TRBD2 | TRBJ2-7 | TRBV19 | TGTGCCAGTAGTCTCGGGACTAGCGGCTACGAGCAGTACTTC | CASSLGTSGYEQYF
many | TRBD2 | TRBJ2-7 | TRBV11-3 | TGTGCCAGCAGCTTAATCCAGCGGGGCTACGAGCAGTACTTC | CASSLIQRGYEQYF
- | - | TRBJ2-6 | TRBV18 | TGTGCCAGCTCACAAGGAGGTGGGGCCAACGTCCTGACTTTC | CASSQGGGANVLTF
- | - | TRBJ1-2 | TRBV30 | TGTGCCTGGAGCGGGGGGGATGGCTACACCTTC | CAWSGGDGYTF
few | TRBD1 | TRBJ1-5 | TRBV30 | TGTGCCGGGATGGGAATCAGAGGGGGCTCAGGTCAGCCCCAGCATTTT | CAGMGIRGGSGQPQHF
- | - | TRBJ1-5 | TRBV11-3 | TGTGCCAGCAGCTTAGGGGGGGGGAGCAATCAGCCCCAGCATTTT | CASSLGGGSNQPQHF
- | TRBD2 | TRBJ2-2 | TRBV18 | TGTGCCAGCTCACCACTAGGACTAGCGGGAGGTGGAACCGGGGAGCTGTTTTTT | CASSPLGLAGGGTGELFF
- | TRBD1 | TRBJ2-7 | TRBV19 | TGTGCCAGTAGTCGGGGGACAGGGGGTCCCAGCGAGCAGTACTTC | CASSRGTGGPSEQYF
- | - | TRBJ2-2 | TRBV9 | TGTGCCAGCAGCGTAGAGCCGGGACCCAACACCGGGGAGCTGTTTTTT | CASSVEPGPNTGELFF
many | - | TRBJ2-5 | TRBV11-3 | TGTGCTAGCAGCTTAACTAATGGGGGTGGAGAGACCCAGTACTTC | CASSLTNGGGETQYF
- | - | TRBJ1-5 | TRBV9 | TGTGCCAGCAGCGCCGGAATATATCAGCCCCAGCATTTT | CASSAGIYQPQHF
- | TRBD2 | TRBJ2-3 | TRBV19 | TGTGCCAGTAGTACCCTAGCGGACGATACGCAGTATTTT | CASSTLADDTQYF
- | - | TRBJ2-6 | TRBV18 | TGTGCCAGCTCACCGGGGGCGCAAGGGGCCAACGTCCTGACTTTC | CASSPGAQGANVLTF
few | - | TRBJ1-3 | TRBV6-8 | TGTGCCAGCAGTTACGACCGCTCTGGAAACACCATATATTTT | CASSYDRSGNTIYF
once | - | TRBJ1-5 | TRBV19 | TGTGCCAGTAGTATATACCGTGGGCAGGGTGGGAGCAATCAGCCCCAGCATTTT | CASSIYRGQGGSNQPQHF
many | TRBD1 | TRBJ1-1 | TRBV11-3 | TGTGCCAGCAGCTTTAGTCGTAGACAGGGGGGGACTGAAGCTTTCTTT | CASSFSRRQGGTEAFF
- | - | TRBJ2-1 | TRBV10-2 | TGCGCCAGCAGTGTGGGGGAAGGAGCCTACAATGAGCAGTTCTTC | CASSVGEGAYNEQFF
- | - | TRBJ1-1 | TRBV18 | TGTGCCAGCTCACCACGATCAGGGAGGGACACTGAAGCTTTCTTT | CASSPRSGRDTEAFF
few | - | TRBJ2-7 | TRBV13 | TGTGCCAGCAGCTTAGAAGGGGTCGCCTACGAGCAGTACTTC | CASSLEGVAYEQYF
- | - | TRBJ2-1 | TRBV9 | TGTGCCAGCAGCTCCCAAACTGGGAATAGTCGGTACAATGAGCAGTTCTTC | CASSSQTGNSRYNEQFF
- | - | TRBJ2-1 | TRBV6-8 | TGTGCCAGCAGGCCGTTCGAGCGTCCCAATGAGCAGTTCTTC | CASRPFERPNEQFF
- | TRBD1 | TRBJ1-2 | TRBV28 | TGTGCCAGCAGTTTCTCCCGGGACAGCCAGCGGTATGGCTACACCTTC | CASSFSRDSQRYGYTF
few | TRBD1 | TRBJ2-3 | TRBV28 | TGTGCCAGCCAGACAGGGAGCACAGATACGCAGTATTTT | CASQTGSTDTQYF
few | TRBD1 | TRBJ1-5 | TRBV23-1 | TGCGCCAGCACCCCCGGGACAGGGATCACGATCTGGGAGCCCCAGCATTTT | CASTPGTGITIWEPQHF
many | - | TRBJ1-4 | TRBV11-3 | TGTGCCAGCAGCGGAGGAGGGGGACCTAATGAAAAACTGTTTTTT | CASSGGGGPNEKLFF
few | TRBD2 | TRBJ2-1 | TRBV10-3 | TGTGCCATCAGTGAGGAGGGCGGGGGAAAGCAGTTCTTC | CAISEEGGGKQFF
few | - | TRBJ2-1 | TRBV6-8 | TGTGCCAGCAGTTTGGCTAGTGAGGGTGAGCAGTTCTTC | CASSLASEGEQFF
medium-sized | - | TRBJ2-7 | TRBV9 | TGTGCCAGCAGCGTAACGGTGAGCTCCTACGAGCAGTACTTC | CASSVTVSSYEQYF
many | TRBD1 | TRBJ1-2 | TRBV6-8 | TGTGCCAGCAGTTGGGTCCTACAGGGGAATTTCTATGGCTACACCTTC | CASSWVLQGNFYGYTF
few | TRBD1 | TRBJ1-2 | TRBV6-8 | TGTGCCAGCAAAACAGGGGTTTACTATGGCTACACCTTC | CASKTGVYYGYTF
- | - | TRBJ2-1 | TRBV6-8 | TGTGCCAGCACCGAAAGCGTTTACAATGAGCAGTTCTTC | CASTESVYNEQFF
many | - | TRBJ1-2 | TRBV11-3 | TGTGCCAGCAGCCCCGGTCCGGGGGGTACAAGGGATGGCTACACCTTC | CASSPGPGGTRDGYTF
- | TRBD1 | TRBJ1-1 | TRBV9 | TGTGCCAGCAGCGGGACAGGGTCCACTGAAGCTTTCTTT | CASSGTGSTEAFF
- | TRBD1 | TRBJ2-5 | TRBV6-8 | TGTGCCAGCAGTTCAGGGACAGGGTGGATGCAGCAAGAGACCCAGTACTTC | CASSSGTGWMQQETQYF
few | - | TRBJ2-7 | TRBV6-8 | TGTGCCAGCAGTCCAACTAGGGCCTCCTACGAGCAGTACTTC | CASSPTRASYEQYF